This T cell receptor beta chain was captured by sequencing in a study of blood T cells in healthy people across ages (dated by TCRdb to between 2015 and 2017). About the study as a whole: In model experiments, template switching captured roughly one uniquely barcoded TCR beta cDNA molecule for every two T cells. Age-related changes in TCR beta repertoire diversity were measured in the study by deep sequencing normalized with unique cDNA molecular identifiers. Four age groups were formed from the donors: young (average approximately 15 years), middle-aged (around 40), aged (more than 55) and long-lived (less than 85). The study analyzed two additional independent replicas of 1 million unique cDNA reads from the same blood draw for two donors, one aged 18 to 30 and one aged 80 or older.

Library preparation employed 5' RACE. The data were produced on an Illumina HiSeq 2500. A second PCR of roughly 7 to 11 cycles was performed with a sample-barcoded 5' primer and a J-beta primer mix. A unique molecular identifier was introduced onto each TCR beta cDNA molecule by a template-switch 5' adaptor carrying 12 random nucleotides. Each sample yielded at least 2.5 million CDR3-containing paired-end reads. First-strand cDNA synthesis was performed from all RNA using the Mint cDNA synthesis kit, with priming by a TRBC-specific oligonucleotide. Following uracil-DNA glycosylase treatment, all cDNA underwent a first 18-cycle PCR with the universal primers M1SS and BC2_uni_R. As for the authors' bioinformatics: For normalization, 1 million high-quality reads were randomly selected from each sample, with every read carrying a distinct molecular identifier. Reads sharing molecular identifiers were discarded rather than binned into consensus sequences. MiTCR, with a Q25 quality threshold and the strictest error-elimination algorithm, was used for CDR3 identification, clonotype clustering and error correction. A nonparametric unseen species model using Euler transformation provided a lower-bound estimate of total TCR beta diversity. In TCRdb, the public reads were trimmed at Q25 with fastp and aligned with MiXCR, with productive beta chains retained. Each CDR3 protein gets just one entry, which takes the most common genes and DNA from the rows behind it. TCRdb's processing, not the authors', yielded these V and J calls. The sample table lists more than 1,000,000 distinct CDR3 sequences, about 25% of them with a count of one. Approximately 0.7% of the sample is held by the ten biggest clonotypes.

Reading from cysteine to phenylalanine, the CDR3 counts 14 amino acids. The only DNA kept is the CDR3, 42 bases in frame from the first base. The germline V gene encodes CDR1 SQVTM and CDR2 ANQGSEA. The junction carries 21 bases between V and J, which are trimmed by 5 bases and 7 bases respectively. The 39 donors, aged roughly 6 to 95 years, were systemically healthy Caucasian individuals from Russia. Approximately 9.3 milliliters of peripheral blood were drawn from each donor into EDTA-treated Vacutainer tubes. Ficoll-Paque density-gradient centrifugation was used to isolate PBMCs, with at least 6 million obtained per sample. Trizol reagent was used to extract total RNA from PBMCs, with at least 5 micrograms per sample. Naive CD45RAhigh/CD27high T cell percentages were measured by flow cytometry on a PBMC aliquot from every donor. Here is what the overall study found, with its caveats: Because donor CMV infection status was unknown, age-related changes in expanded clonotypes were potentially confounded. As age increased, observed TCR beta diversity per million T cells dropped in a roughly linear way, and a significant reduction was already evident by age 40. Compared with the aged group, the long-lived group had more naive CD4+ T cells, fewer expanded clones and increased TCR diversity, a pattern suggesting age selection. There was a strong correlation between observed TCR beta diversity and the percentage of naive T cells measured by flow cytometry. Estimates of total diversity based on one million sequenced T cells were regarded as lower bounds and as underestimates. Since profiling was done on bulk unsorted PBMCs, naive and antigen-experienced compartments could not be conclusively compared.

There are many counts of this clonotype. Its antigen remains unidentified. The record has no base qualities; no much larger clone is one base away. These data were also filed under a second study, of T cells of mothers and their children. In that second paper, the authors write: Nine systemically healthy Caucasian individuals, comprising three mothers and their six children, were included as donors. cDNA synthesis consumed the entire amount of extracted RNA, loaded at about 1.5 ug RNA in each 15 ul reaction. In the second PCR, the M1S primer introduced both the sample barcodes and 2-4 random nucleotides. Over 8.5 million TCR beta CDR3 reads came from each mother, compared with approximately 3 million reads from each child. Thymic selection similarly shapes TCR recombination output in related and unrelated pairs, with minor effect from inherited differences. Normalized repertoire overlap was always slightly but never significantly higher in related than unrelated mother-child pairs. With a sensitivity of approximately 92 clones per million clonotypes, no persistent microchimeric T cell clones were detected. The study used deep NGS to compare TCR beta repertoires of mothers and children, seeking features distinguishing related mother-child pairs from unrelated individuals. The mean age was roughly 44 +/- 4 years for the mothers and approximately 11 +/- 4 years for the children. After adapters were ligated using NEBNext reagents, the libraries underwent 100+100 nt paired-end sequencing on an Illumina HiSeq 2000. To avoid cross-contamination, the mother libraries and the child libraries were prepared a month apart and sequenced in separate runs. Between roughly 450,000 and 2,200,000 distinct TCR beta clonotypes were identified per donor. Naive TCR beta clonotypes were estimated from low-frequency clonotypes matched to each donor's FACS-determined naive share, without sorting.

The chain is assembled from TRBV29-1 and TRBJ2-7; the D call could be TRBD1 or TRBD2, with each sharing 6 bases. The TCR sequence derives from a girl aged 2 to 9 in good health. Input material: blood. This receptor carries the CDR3 CSVPRGAGTEEQYF. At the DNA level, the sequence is TGCAGCGTTCCTAGGGGGGCTGGAACGGAGGAGCAGTACTTC.